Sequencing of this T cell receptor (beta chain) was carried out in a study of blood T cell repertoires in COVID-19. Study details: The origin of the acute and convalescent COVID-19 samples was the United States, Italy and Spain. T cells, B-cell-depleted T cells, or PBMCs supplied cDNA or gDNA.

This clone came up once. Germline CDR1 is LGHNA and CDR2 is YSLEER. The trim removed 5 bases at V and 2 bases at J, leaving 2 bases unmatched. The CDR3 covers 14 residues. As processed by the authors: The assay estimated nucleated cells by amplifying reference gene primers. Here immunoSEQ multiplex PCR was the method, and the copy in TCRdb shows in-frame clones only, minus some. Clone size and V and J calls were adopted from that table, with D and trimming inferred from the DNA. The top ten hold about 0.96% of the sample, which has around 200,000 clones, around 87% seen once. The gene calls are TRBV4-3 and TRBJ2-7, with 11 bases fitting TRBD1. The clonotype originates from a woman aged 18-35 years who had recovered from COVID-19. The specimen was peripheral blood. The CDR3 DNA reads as TGCGCCAGCAGCGCGGGACAGGGGGCCTACGAGCAGTACTTC. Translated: CASSAGQGAYEQYF.